These 29 T cell receptor beta chains came from one sample sequenced in a study of T cells in Graves' hyperthyroidism and ophthalmopathy. RNA transcripts served as the template for amplifying TCR beta CDR3 regions. TCR CDR3 regions were first amplified by RT-PCR with HTBI primers. MiXCR was run by TCRdb on the multiplex PCR reads, yielding one entry per CDR3 protein. Counted here are roughly 200,000 distinct CDR3 sequences, about 17% occurring once; the ten biggest clones make up roughly 55%. Material for sequencing was blood. The receptor source for this set is a woman between 45 and 65 years old with Graves' hyperthyroidism.

This clonotype turned up a few times. This rearrangement joins TRBV7-2 to TRBJ2-1, with D possibly TRBD2 on 5 matching bases. V lost 0 bases and J 5 bases, leaving 8 bases between the germline ends. This CDR3 is 14 amino acids long. Germline V CDR1 and CDR2: SGHTA, FQGNSA. CDR3 amino acids: CASSLASVDNEQFF. CDR3 in DNA: TGTGCCAGCAGCTTAGCTAGCGTAGACAATGAGCAGTTCTTC.

This clonotype was detected ten times or more. The chain recombines TRBV20-1 with TRBJ2-7, with D perhaps TRBD2 (6 bases). V dropped 4 bases and J dropped 1 base, with 14 bases sitting between them. Germline assignment: CDR1 DFQATT and CDR2 SNEGSKA (reference sequence). The CDR3 spans 14 residues. CDR3 sequence reads: CSATRLGGSYEQYF. The CDR3 coding sequence is TGCAGTGCTACCCGACTAGGAGGATCCTACGAGCAGTACTTC.

This clonotype has a count of ten or more. The chain employs TRBV12-3 or TRBV12-4 and TRBJ2-3, with D hard to call. CDR3 size: 15 residues. V lost 6 bases and J lost 1, with 14 bases in between. CDR3 DNA: TGTGCCAGCAGCCCACACCCCCAGGGCACAGATACGCAGTATTTT. Its protein is CASSPHPQGTDTQYF.

The DNA for the CDR3 is TGTGCCAGCAGCTTAGATCCCCGCGGTCTAGTCTCTGGAAACACCATATATTTT. This translates into CASSLDPRGLVSGNTIYF. J is TRBJ1-3 and V is TRBV7-8; D is undetermined. The CDR3 sequence is 18 residues long. Germline CDR1 reads SGHVS; CDR2 reads FQNEAQ. Trimming pared 1 base from V and 0 bases from J, leaving 16 bases between.

In its sample, this clonotype was seen many times. V gene TRBV20-1 combines with J gene TRBJ2-3; 11 nucleotides match TRBD2. Trimming at V came to 0 bases and at J to 4 bases, leaving 6 bases not matched to a gene. CDR1 is DFQATT, CDR2 SNEGSKA, per germline (reference sequence). CDR3 length: 16 amino acids. The CDR3 loop is CSARDQLAGDSDTQYF. CDR3 bases: TGCAGTGCTAGAGATCAACTAGCGGGAGATTCAGATACGCAGTATTTT.

This rearrangement joins TRBV7-9 to TRBJ2-1; 8 nucleotides agree with TRBD1. Per germline, CDR1 SEHNR and CDR2 FQNEAQ (reference sequence). The V segment lost 5 bases and the J segment 3 bases; nucleotides outside the gene matches: 6. The length of the CDR3 is 15 residues. CDR3 loop: CASSPRTGYYNEQFF. The CDR3 DNA reads TGTGCCAGCAGCCCTAGGACAGGGTACTACAATGAGCAGTTCTTC. Together with reference TRBV7-9 and TRBJ2-1, the CDR3 gives the full variable domain: DTGVSQNPRHKITKRGQNVTFRCDPISEHNRLYWYRQTLGQGPEFLTYFQNEAQLEKSRLLSDRFSAERPKGSFSTLEIQRTEQGDSAMYLCASSPRTGYYNEQFFGPGTRLTVL.

This rearrangement joins TRBV28 to TRBJ2-1, with 14 positions matching TRBD2. Germline values: CDR1 MDHEN, CDR2 SYDVKM. The trim removed 3 bases at V and 2 bases at J, leaving 6 bases unmatched. This CDR3 spans 18 amino acids. The CDR3 region has the DNA TGTGCCAGCAGTTTCCGGACTAGCGGGAGGAATCCCTACAATGAGCAGTTCTTC. Its translation is CASSFRTSGRNPYNEQFF.

This clonotype has ten or more counts. J is TRBJ2-5 and V is TRBV12-5; 7 bases agree with TRBD2. CDR3 length: 14 residues. V was clipped by 5 bases and J by 0 bases; unmatched bases: 3. Germline assignment: CDR1 LGHNT and CDR2 FRNRAP. CDR3 in amino acids: CASGGGVYQETQYF. The CDR3 DNA follows: TGTGCTAGTGGTGGGGGGGTGTACCAAGAGACCCAGTACTTC.

In its sample, this clonotype was seen many times. The chain links TRBV20-1 to TRBJ2-5; the D call may be TRBD1 or TRBD2 (6 bases each). The germline gives CDR1 DFQATT, CDR2 SNEGSKA (reference sequence). V was pared by 3 bases and J by 1 base, with 21 bases between. This CDR3 region has 17 residues. CDR3 bases: TGCAGTGCTAGTAGGGGGGCACAGGGAGGAGTCCAAGAGACCCAGTACTTC. This gives the protein CSASRGAQGGVQETQYF.

This clonotype was detected ten times or more. This chain joins TRBV7-8 and TRBJ2-6; 9 bases are shared with TRBD2. Looked up from germline, CDR1 is SGHVS and CDR2 is FQNEAQ. The CDR3 has 19 amino acids. The V gene end was trimmed by 0 bases and the J gene end by 0 bases; junction bases not matched to a gene: 6. CDR3 in DNA: TGTGCCAGCAGCTTAGCGTTGGGACTAGCTCGCTCTGGGGCCAACGTCCTGACTTTC. Translated: CASSLALGLARSGANVLTF.

This clonotype was counted ten times or more. V is TRBV13 and J is TRBJ2-7, with D possibly TRBD2 on 5 matching bases. Deletions cut 5 bases from V and 3 bases from J, with 17 bases between. Germline CDR1 is PRHDT and CDR2 is FYEKMQ (reference sequence). The CDR3 totals 15 residues. The DNA for the CDR3 is TGTGCCAGCAGCCGTAGGACTGGACCCCTCTACGAGCAGTACTTC. Amino acid sequence: CASSRRTGPLYEQYF. Using reference TRBV13 and TRBJ2-7 for the parts outside the CDR3, the full variable domain is AAGVIQSPRHLIKEKRETATLKCYPIPRHDTVYWYQQGPGQDPQFLISFYEKMQSDKGSIPDRFSAQQFSDYHSELNMSSLELGDSALYFCASSRRTGPLYEQYFGPGTRLTVT.

There are many counts of this clonotype. The chain has TRBV28 and TRBJ2-2, with TRBD2 identical over 8 bases. Germline lookup yields CDR1 MDHEN and CDR2 SYDVKM. This CDR3 is built from 16 residues. J gave up 6 bases and V 3 bases, and 9 bases lay outside the gene matches. CDR3 DNA sequence: TGTGCCAGCAGTTTTGATTTAGCGGGATTAGCCGGGGAGCTGTTTTTT. It specifies CASSFDLAGLAGELFF.

This clonotype was detected ten times or more. V gene TRBV24-1 combines with J gene TRBJ2-1; D gene unclear. CDR1 is KGHDR and CDR2 is SFDVKD in the germline V gene. The CDR3 spans 11 residues. V lost 9 bases, J lost 6 bases, and 8 bases lay in between. The CDR3 spells CATSRANEQFF. CDR3 sequence (DNA): TGTGCCACCTCCCGCGCCAATGAGCAGTTCTTC.

The genes are TRBV27 and TRBJ2-2, with D unresolved. The CDR3 consists of 12 residues. Germline V gene lookup returns CDR1 MNHEY and CDR2 SMNVEV (reference sequence). V was cut by 9 bases and J by 7 bases, with 12 bases left in between. In nucleotides, the CDR3 is TGTGCCAGTGCCAGGTGGTGCGGGGAGCTGTTTTTT. It encodes CASARWCGELFF.

The chain employs TRBV15 and TRBJ2-1; 7 nucleotides agree with TRBD2. CDR1 is LNHNV and CDR2 is YYDKDF in the germline V gene (reference sequence). Trimming removed 0 bases from V and 2 bases from J; junction bases left unmatched: 4. The CDR3 is 16 residues long. The DNA of the CDR3 is TGTGCCACCAGCAGAGATCTGGGGGGGGCCTACAATGAGCAGTTCTTC. Translation: CATSRDLGGAYNEQFF. Full variable domain (outside the CDR3, taken from reference TRBV15 and TRBJ2-1): DAMVIQNPRYQVTQFGKPVTLSCSQTLNHNVMYWYQQKSSQAPKLLFHYYDKDFNNEADTPDNFQSRRPNTSFCFLDIRSPGLGDTAMYLCATSRDLGGAYNEQFFGPGTRLTVL.

This chain connects TRBV9 to TRBJ2-7; 10 bases map to TRBD2. The CDR3 contains 19 residues. Trimming removed 0 bases from V and 3 bases from J; junction bases left unmatched: 15. Germline-derived CDR1 and CDR2 are SGDLS and YYNGEE. This CDR3 reads CASSVDSGLAGEFNYEQYF. CDR3 DNA: TGTGCCAGCAGCGTAGATTCGGGTCTAGCGGGAGAATTTAACTACGAGCAGTACTTC.

The sample holds a few counts of this clonotype. The V call is TRBV12-3 or TRBV12-4, the J call TRBJ1-2; 9 nucleotides align to TRBD1. There are 14 residues in the CDR3. V was clipped by 3 bases and J by 4 bases; unmatched bases: 3. This CDR3 reads CASSFLTGGYGYTF. DNA for the CDR3: TGTGCCAGCAGTTTCCTGACAGGGGGCTATGGCTACACCTTC.

There are many counts of this clonotype. Here the CDR3 reads CASSPRERGSDGYTF. The CDR3 DNA sequence: TGTGCCAGCAGCCCCCGAGAGCGAGGGTCCGATGGCTACACCTTC. V usage is TRBV11-3 and J usage is TRBJ1-2; the D is unclear. The V end was cut by 5 bases, the J end by 6 bases, with 19 bases between. Germline V gene sequence: CDR1 SGHNT, CDR2 YENEEA. This CDR3 has 15 amino acids.

This chain joins TRBV7-9 and TRBJ2-3, with TRBD2 matching 10 bases. The CDR3 runs to 13 residues. The junction had 2 bases not matched to a gene; V was cut back by 2 bases and J by 9 bases. Germline V gene sequence: CDR1 SEHNR, CDR2 FQNEAQ (reference sequence). The DNA of the CDR3 is TGTGCCAGCAGCTTAACTAGCGGGAAGACGCAGTATTTT. Translated: CASSLTSGKTQYF.

Points on this clonotype: Since a much larger clone is just one base distant, this may be a read error. The chain couples TRBV5-1 to TRBJ2-1; 13 bases fit TRBD2. The J call may be faulty, since TRBJ2-7 better matches the DNA end. Looked up from germline, CDR1 is SGHRS and CDR2 is YFSETQ. The CDR3 covers 17 residues. The CDR3: CASSPLAGGFLNNEQYF. The CDR3 DNA sequence: TGCGCCAGCAGCCCACTAGCGGGAGGGTTCTTAAACAATGAGCAGTACTTC.

Many counts were recorded for this clonotype. The rearrangement joins TRBV20-1 to TRBJ2-7, with 9 positions matching TRBD1. The CDR3 runs 12 residues. The germline gives CDR1 DFQATT, CDR2 SNEGSKA (reference sequence). Written as DNA, the CDR3 is TGCGGAACCGGGACAGGGTTCGCCGAGCAGTACTTC. Translated: CGTGTGFAEQYF.

J is TRBJ1-3 and V is TRBV18, with unresolved D. The CDR3 consists of 13 residues. Germline-derived CDR1 and CDR2 are KGHSH and LQKENI. Trimming took 3 bases from V and 4 from J, leaving 7 bases between them. For the CDR3, the DNA is TGTGCCAGCTCACCGCCAGGCGGAAACACCATATATTTT. Translating it yields CASSPPGGNTIYF.

The chain couples TRBV6-1 to TRBJ1-5, with 10 bases matching TRBD1. The V and J ends lost 6 bases and 5 bases, in that order; junction bases with no gene match: 7. Germline V gene lookup returns CDR1 MNHNS and CDR2 SASEGT. The CDR3 length is 15 residues. CDR3 loop: CASSLGQGDYQPQHF. The CDR3 DNA reads as TGTGCCAGCAGCCTCGGACAGGGGGATTATCAGCCCCAGCATTTT.

In its sample, this clonotype was seen a few times. The V and J genes are TRBV29-1 and TRBJ1-1, with D uncertain. The CDR3 is made up of 14 amino acids. Germline lookup yields CDR1 SQVTM and CDR2 ANQGSEA. Trimming stripped 3 bases from V and 3 bases from J, with 14 bases between. This CDR3 reads CSVEAPGSDTEAFF. CDR3 DNA sequence: TGCAGCGTTGAGGCGCCGGGGAGTGACACTGAAGCTTTCTTT.

In its sample, this clonotype was seen many times. The chain has TRBV12-5 and TRBJ1-1; no reliable D call. V lost 1 base to trimming and J lost 2 bases, with 2 bases between them. This CDR3 is built from 12 residues. CDR1 is LGHNT, CDR2 FRNRAP, per germline. CDR3 in amino acids: CASGLGNTEAFF. Written as DNA, the CDR3 is TGTGCTAGTGGTTTGGGAAACACTGAAGCTTTCTTT.

The V and J genes are TRBV27 and TRBJ2-7; 10 bases align to TRBD1. From germline, CDR1 is MNHEY and CDR2 SMNVEV (reference sequence). The CDR3 has 16 residues. V gave up 4 bases and J gave up 2 bases; unmatched junction bases: 8. DNA for the CDR3: TGTGCCAGCAGTTCGCCCGGGACAGGGGTTACCTACGAGCAGTACTTC. Its protein is CASSSPGTGVTYEQYF.

This clonotype was recorded many times. This sequence joins TRBV7-8 and TRBJ2-7; TRBD2 agrees at 7 bases. CDR3 length: 15 amino acids. Germline V CDR1 and CDR2: SGHVS, FQNEAQ. After removal of 6 bases from V and 5 bases from J, the junction contained 13 bases not matched to a gene. Here the CDR3 reads CASSIASGQADEQYF. CDR3 sequence (DNA): TGTGCCAGCAGTATTGCTAGCGGTCAAGCCGACGAGCAGTACTTC.

This clonotype was recorded at least ten times. The chain has TRBV7-8 and TRBJ2-3; unclear D gene. V dropped 1 base and J dropped 4 bases, with 12 bases sitting between them. The germline V gene has CDR1 SGHVS and CDR2 FQNEAQ. This CDR3 comprises 15 residues. The chain's CDR3 is CASSLVRLDADTQYF. The CDR3 DNA reads as TGTGCCAGCAGCTTAGTTCGGTTAGATGCAGATACGCAGTATTTT.

The rearrangement joins TRBV6-5 to TRBJ1-3, with D hard to call. This CDR3 spans 12 amino acids. The germline CDR1 and CDR2 sequences are MNHEY and SVGAGI. V was trimmed by 4 bases and J by 8 bases, leaving 9 bases between them. DNA of the CDR3: TGTGCCAGCAGTTCAACTATGGACACCATATATTTT. Encoded protein: CASSSTMDTIYF.